This is a list of T cell receptor beta chains from one sample in a study of siplizumab effects on memory and regulatory T cells. TCRdb's copy holds only in-frame clones and misses some; the assay was immunoSEQ multiplex PCR. The repertoire holds fewer than 120,000 clones, with about nine tenths as singletons. The source material was CD4+ T cells sorted from blood. The receptors here all came from a human donor in good health. Each CDR3 is given without its conserved first and last residue.

J gene: TRBJ1-2; V gene: TRBV10-3; CDR3 protein: ASSYSRGSNYGYT
J gene: TRBJ2-5; V gene: TRBV7-8; CDR3 protein: ASTPWGSGSSETQY
J gene: TRBJ1-1; V gene: TRBV6-1; CDR3 protein: ASSGTGGEAF
J gene: TRBJ2-2; V gene: TRBV5-4; CDR3 protein: ASSLRWSGKNTGELF
J gene: TRBJ2-7; V gene: TRBV5-5; CDR3 protein: ASSLALIAGGTYEQY
J gene: TRBJ2-1; V gene: TRBV5-1; CDR3 protein: ASNPGQGPSEQF
J gene: TRBJ1-2; V gene: TRBV7-9; CDR3 protein: ASSRDSGFVGYT
J gene: TRBJ2-3; V gene: TRBV9; CDR3 protein: ASSVGTLADTQY
J gene: TRBJ2-3; V gene: TRBV2; CDR3 protein: ASSLLAGGSTDTQY
J gene: TRBJ1-1; V gene: TRBV10-1; CDR3 protein: ASSVIGQGAIGTEAF
J gene: TRBJ2-1; V gene: TRBV7-9; CDR3 protein: ASIRALGSSYNEQF
J gene: TRBJ2-5; V gene: TRBV4-2; CDR3 protein: ASSQEGLQETQY
J gene: TRBJ2-5; V gene: TRBV5-4; CDR3 protein: ASSKTGTAETQY
J gene: TRBJ2-3; V gene: TRBV19; CDR3 protein: ASSIDSDTQY
J gene: TRBJ2-4; V gene: TRBV27; CDR3 protein: ASSDISAGRKNIQY
J gene: TRBJ2-1; V gene: TRBV10-3; CDR3 protein: AISDLAGKNEQF
J gene: TRBJ1-5; V gene: TRBV19; CDR3 protein: ASTWTGDPNQPQH
J gene: TRBJ1-2; V gene: TRBV18; CDR3 protein: ASSPGLENGYT
J gene: TRBJ1-5; V gene: TRBV4-1; CDR3 protein: ASSQASGGKQPQH
J gene: TRBJ2-3; V gene: TRBV30; CDR3 protein: AWSVGADTQY
J gene: TRBJ1-2; V gene: TRBV5-1; CDR3 protein: ASSLGTGGNYGYT
J gene: TRBJ2-5; V gene: TRBV18; CDR3 protein: ASSPTGGRQETQY
J gene: TRBJ2-2; V gene: TRBV9; CDR3 protein: ASSVVGTSFAGELF
J gene: TRBJ2-1; V gene: TRBV13; CDR3 protein: ASSSPGHYNEQF